This T cell receptor beta chain was recovered during a study of T cell responses to AZD1222 COVID-19 vaccine. Concerning this clone: Its antigen is undetermined.

Study-wide points: Nearly half of spike-specific TCRs reportedly go after variant regions that carry no mutations. The study sampled repertoires only after the peak T cell response.

V was pared by 4 bases and J by 7 bases, with 9 bases of the junction left unmatched. CDR1 SGHRS and CDR2 YFSETQ come from the germline V gene. The CDR3 loop spans 14 amino acids. TCRdb keeps only in-frame clones here, not all; method: immunoSEQ multiplex PCR. The table shows roughly 84,000 clones, with around 85% occurring only once. This sequence was found in an adult who received the AZD1222 COVID-19 vaccine. The sequenced sample was peripheral blood, obtained 28 days after the second AZD1222 dose. The J gene is TRBJ1-2, the V gene TRBV5-1, with 8 bases lining up with TRBD1. CDR3 sequence: CASSLRTGSAGYTF. The CDR3 DNA is TGCGCCAGCAGCCTCCGGACAGGGTCGGCTGGCTACACCTTC.